The 18 T cell receptor beta chains reported below all come from one sample, sequenced in a study of T cell changes during pregnancy in multiple sclerosis. Assay: immunoSEQ multiplex PCR; the TCRdb copy retains only in-frame clones and omits some. In the table there are about 60,000 clones, around 93% of which are singletons. The sequencing here drew on peripheral blood, taken after pregnancy. Receptor source: a female donor with multiple sclerosis, enrolled in a pregnancy study.

The chain carries TRBV7-3 and TRBJ1-2, with 10 bases aligning to TRBD1. Losses at the gene ends were 1 base for V and 6 bases for J; bases not matched to a gene: 20. CDR1 is SGHTA and CDR2 is FQGTGA in the germline V gene. The CDR3 length is 20 residues. CDR3 DNA: TGTGCCAGCAGCTTAAGGGGGGGCCGGGACAGGGGCTCCGATCGGGATGGCTACACCTTC. Protein sequence: CASSLRGGRDRGSDRDGYTF.

This chain uses TRBV15 with TRBJ1-5; D unclear. Germline lookup yields CDR1 LNHNV and CDR2 YYDKDF (reference sequence). CDR3 length: 13 amino acids. Trimming cost V 5 bases and J 5 bases, with 10 bases left between them. The CDR3, as DNA: TGTGCCACCAGCGCAAGCCTCTATCAGCCCCAGCATTTT. Protein product: CATSASLYQPQHF.

The chain uses TRBV6-5 and TRBJ1-1; 12 bases match TRBD1. After removal of 2 bases from V and 7 bases from J, the junction contained 2 bases not matched to a gene. From germline, CDR1 is MNHEY and CDR2 SVGAGI. This CDR3 contains 14 residues. The CDR3 DNA follows: TGTGCCAGCAGTTACGGGACAGGGGGCTTTGAAGCTTTCTTT. It codes for CASSYGTGGFEAFF.

The rearrangement links TRBV18 to TRBJ2-7; 15 nucleotides line up with TRBD2. Germline lookup yields CDR1 KGHSH and CDR2 LQKENI. The junction had 3 bases not matched to a gene; V was cut back by 0 bases and J by 6 bases. The CDR3 runs to 16 residues. CDR3 region: CASSPPGLAGGSEQYF. The CDR3 nucleotides are TGTGCCAGCTCACCACCCGGACTAGCGGGAGGGAGCGAGCAGTACTTC.

V is TRBV6-1 and J is TRBJ2-3; 8 positions agree with TRBD1. Germline loops: CDR1 MNHNS, CDR2 SASEGT. CDR3 length: 15 amino acids. The V gene end was trimmed by 7 bases and the J gene end by 1 base; junction bases not matched to a gene: 7. The DNA of the CDR3 is TGTGCCAGCACCATGACAGGGGTAGGCACAGATACGCAGTATTTT. Translating it yields CASTMTGVGTDTQYF.

The chain combines TRBV30 with TRBJ2-1; weak D call: TRBD2 (7 bases). Germline loops: CDR1 GTSNPN, CDR2 SVGIG (reference sequence). With 1 base removed from V and 8 bases from J, the gap between germline ends came to 18 bases. This CDR3 contains 15 residues. The DNA for the CDR3 is TGTGCCTGGAGTGGGGGGGCGGGAGTAGGAGATGAGCAGTTCTTC. Amino acid sequence: CAWSGGAGVGDEQFF.

The chain carries TRBV2 and TRBJ2-1, with D possibly TRBD2 on 5 matching bases. The CDR3 sequence is 15 residues long. The germline V and J ends were trimmed by 4 bases and 4 bases, with 14 bases remaining between them. From germline, CDR1 is SNHLY and CDR2 FYNNEI. The CDR3, as DNA: TGTGCCAGCAGTGTCTACGGAGGAAGGTACAATGAGCAGTTCTTC. It specifies CASSVYGGRYNEQFF.

V gene TRBV6-5 combines with J gene TRBJ1-2; 8 bases agree with TRBD1. The J segment lost 7 bases and the V segment lost 10 bases, leaving 8 bases of the junction unmatched. Per the germline V gene, CDR1 is MNHEY and CDR2 is SVGAGI. This CDR3 has 12 residues. The CDR3 protein is CATHWTGSGYTF. The CDR3 nucleotides read TGTGCCACACATTGGACAGGGAGTGGCTACACCTTC.

V usage is TRBV19 and J usage is TRBJ1-1; tentatively, D is TRBD1 (5 bases). This CDR3 region has 14 residues. CDR1 and CDR2 from the germline V gene are LNHDA and SQIVND (reference sequence). Trimming took off 3 bases at V and 3 bases at J, with 11 bases between the two ends. CDR3 sequence (DNA): TGTGCCAGTAGTATGGGGGGACTGTACACTGAAGCTTTCTTT. Its protein is CASSMGGLYTEAFF.

V and J are TRBV5-6 and TRBJ1-1, with D possibly matching TRBD1 (5 bases). V was pared by 1 base and J by 8 bases, with 15 bases between. Germline assignment: CDR1 SGHDT and CDR2 YYEEEE. CDR3 length equals 14 residues. The CDR3 loop is CASSLKGLPKEAFF. The CDR3 bases are TGTGCCAGCAGCTTGAAGGGACTCCCGAAGGAAGCTTTCTTT. Supplemented by reference TRBV5-6 and TRBJ1-1, the full variable domain reads DAGVTQSPTHLIKTRGQQVTLRCSPKSGHDTVSWYQQALGQGPQFIFQYYEEEERQRGNFPDRFSGHQFPNYSSELNVNALLLGDSALYLCASSLKGLPKEAFFGQGTRLTVV.

The V call is TRBV2, the J call TRBJ1-6; no clear D. This CDR3 is 14 amino acids long. Germline lookup yields CDR1 SNHLY and CDR2 FYNNEI. V was pared by 8 bases and J by 14 bases, with 22 bases between. CDR3 nucleotide sequence: TGTGCCAGCGCACGTACAGTGCGCTCGTCATCCCTCCACTTT. Protein product: CASARTVRSSSLHF.

The CDR3 DNA follows: TGTGCCAGCAGTGAGGGCCCGGGAGGTTCCTACGAGCAGTACTTC. Its protein is CASSEGPGGSYEQYF. The gene calls are TRBV2 and TRBJ2-7, with TRBD2 matching 7 bases. Germline V gives CDR1 SNHLY, CDR2 FYNNEI. The CDR3 extends over 15 amino acids. The V segment lost 3 bases and the J segment 1 base; nucleotides outside the gene matches: 6.

The V gene is TRBV9, the J gene TRBJ2-7; 12 nucleotides match TRBD2. V was pared by 2 bases and J by 4 bases, with 4 bases of the junction left unmatched. Germline values: CDR1 SGDLS, CDR2 YYNGEE. This CDR3 has 15 residues. CDR3 protein: CASSVRLAGVYEQYF. The CDR3 DNA sequence: TGTGCCAGCAGCGTCAGACTAGCGGGAGTTTACGAGCAGTACTTC.

The chain joins TRBV27 to TRBJ2-7; 8 bases align to TRBD1. CDR1 is MNHEY, CDR2 SMNVEV, per germline (reference sequence). This CDR3 has 12 amino acids. V lost 8 bases to trimming and J lost 3 bases; unmatched junction nucleotides: 3. CDR3 in DNA: TGTGCCAGCTCAGGGGGCTTCTACGAGCAGTACTTC. Translating gives CASSGGFYEQYF.

The chain combines TRBV5-6 with TRBJ2-4, with a weak D call TRBD1 (5 bases). Trimming left V 0 bases short and J 2 bases short, with 9 bases between. The germline V gene has CDR1 SGHDT and CDR2 YYEEEE. The CDR3 is made up of 15 amino acids. DNA for the CDR3: TGTGCCAGCAGCTTGGTTTCAGGGTCCAAAAACATTCAGTACTTC. Its protein is CASSLVSGSKNIQYF.

The chain has TRBV9 and TRBJ1-1; D is perhaps TRBD1 (6 bases). Deletions cut 4 bases from V and 8 bases from J, with 18 bases between. This CDR3 has 14 residues. CDR1 and CDR2 (germline): SGDLS, YYNGEE. The CDR3 is CASSPSPEQGEAFF. In nucleotides, the CDR3 is TGTGCCAGCAGCCCTTCCCCAGAACAGGGAGAAGCTTTCTTT.

The V call is TRBV29-1, the J call TRBJ1-1, with a possible D match to TRBD1 (6 bases). Germline V gene sequence: CDR1 SQVTM, CDR2 ANQGSEA. This CDR3 is 12 amino acids long. The V end was cut by 7 bases, the J end by 1 base, with 10 bases between. CDR3 DNA sequence: TGCAGCGGTACAGGGCCGAACACTGAAGCTTTCTTT. Its protein product is CSGTGPNTEAFF. Combining the CDR3 with reference TRBV29-1 and TRBJ1-1 gives the whole variable domain SAVISQKPSRDICQRGTSLTIQCQVDSQVTMMFWYRQQPGQSLTLIATANQGSEATYESGFVIDKFPISRPNLTFSTLTVSNMSPEDSSIYLCSGTGPNTEAFFGQGTRLTVV.

The rearrangement uses TRBV2 and TRBJ1-2, with 9 bases matching TRBD1. The CDR3 extends over 14 amino acids. Germline assignment: CDR1 SNHLY and CDR2 FYNNEI. V lost 5 bases and J lost 4; bases outside the gene matches: 5. CDR3 sequence reads: CASSPGTGSYGYTF. CDR3 sequence (DNA): TGTGCCAGCAGTCCCGGGACAGGGAGCTATGGCTACACCTTC.